Described below is a single T cell receptor (beta chain) sequence and its context. TCRdb's copy holds only in-frame clones and misses some; the assay was immunoSEQ multiplex PCR. This table has roughly 450,000 clones, 80% to 95% appearing once. These data belong to a study of control samples from healthy donors and cancer patients. The V gene lost 2 bases and the J gene lost 5 bases, with 13 bases spanning the gap. The length of the CDR3 is 15 residues. Germline CDR1 is SGHNT and CDR2 is YYREEE (reference sequence). The TCR comes from a middle-aged man with head and neck cancer. The sequenced sample consisted of PBMCs. The chain couples TRBV5-4 to TRBJ2-2; D remains ambiguous. The CDR3 DNA reads TGTGCCAGCAGCTTTGAGGTGTGGGGAACCGGGGAGCTGTTTTTT. Translated: CASSFEVWGTGELFF.